The clone carrying this TCR beta chain was counted a few times. Its antigen remains unknown. V lost 0 bases and J lost 0, with 13 bases in between. This CDR3 is built from 16 residues. Germline CDR1 DFQATT, CDR2 SNEGSKA (reference sequence). The source of the sample is a study of response to subunit inactivated influenza vaccine. MiXCR, applied by TCRdb to the RT-PCR reads, yields one record per CDR3 protein. The sample has about 540,000 distinct CDR3 sequences, around a quarter seen once. Study-wide findings and caveats: Authors proposed each seasonal influenza vaccination draws in few new T cells.

The data were also submitted as part of a second study, on T cells expressing NK-cell markers. From that second work: The authors generated TCR beta cDNA through 5'RACE template switching with UMIs. There were seven HCMV-seropositive donors and one seronegative donor among the eight sequenced. The authors applied an anti-gamma-delta TCR antibody in several experiments, and it restricted sorting to alpha-beta TCR T cells. What remained unclear was the HCMV specificity of expanded NKG2C+ T cell clones.

Sample: CD4+ T cells sorted from PBMCs, taken about 12 days after vaccination. This chain links TRBV20-1 with TRBJ2-3, with D possibly TRBD2 on 5 matching bases. The receptor was isolated from a middle-aged man who received an inactivated influenza vaccine. DNA of the CDR3: TGCAGTGCTAGAGATAAGCGGACCCGTAGCACAGATACGCAGTATTTT. Translation gives CSARDKRTRSTDTQYF.